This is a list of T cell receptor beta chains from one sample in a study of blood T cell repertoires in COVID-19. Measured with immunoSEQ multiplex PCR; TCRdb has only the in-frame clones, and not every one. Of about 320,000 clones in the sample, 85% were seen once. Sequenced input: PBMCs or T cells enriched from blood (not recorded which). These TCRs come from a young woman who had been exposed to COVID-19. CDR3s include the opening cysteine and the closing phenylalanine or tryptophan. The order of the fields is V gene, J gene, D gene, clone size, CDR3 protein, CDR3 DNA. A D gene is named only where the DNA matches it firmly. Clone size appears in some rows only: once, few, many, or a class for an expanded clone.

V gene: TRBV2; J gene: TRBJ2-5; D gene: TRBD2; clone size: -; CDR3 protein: CASNQGLALQETQYF; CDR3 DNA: TGTGCCAGCAATCAGGGACTAGCGCTTCAAGAGACCCAGTACTTC
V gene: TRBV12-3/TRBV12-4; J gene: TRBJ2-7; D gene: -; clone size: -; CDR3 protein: CASSLYVYEQYF; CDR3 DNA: TGTGCCAGCAGTCTCTACGTTTACGAGCAGTACTTC
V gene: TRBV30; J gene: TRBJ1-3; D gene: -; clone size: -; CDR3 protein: CAWRTGQYSGNTIYF; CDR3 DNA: TGTGCCTGGAGGACAGGACAGTACTCTGGAAACACCATATATTTT
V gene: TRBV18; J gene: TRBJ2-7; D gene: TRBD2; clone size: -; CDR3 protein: CASSPPSGSYEQYF; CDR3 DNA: TGTGCCAGCTCACCGCCTAGCGGGAGTTACGAGCAGTACTTC
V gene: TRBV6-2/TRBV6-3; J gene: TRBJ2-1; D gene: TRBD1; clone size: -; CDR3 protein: CASSYSGTGSREQFF; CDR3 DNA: TGTGCCAGCAGTTACTCTGGGACAGGGTCTCGTGAGCAGTTCTTC
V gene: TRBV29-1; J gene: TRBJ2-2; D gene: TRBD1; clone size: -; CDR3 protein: CSVEGQGIRASGELFF; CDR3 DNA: TGCAGCGTTGAAGGACAGGGTATCCGAGCGAGCGGGGAGCTGTTTTTT
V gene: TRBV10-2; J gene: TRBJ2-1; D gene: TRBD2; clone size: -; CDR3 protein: CASSEFWGAGGKNEQFF; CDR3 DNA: TGCGCCAGCAGTGAGTTCTGGGGCGCGGGAGGTAAAAATGAGCAGTTCTTC
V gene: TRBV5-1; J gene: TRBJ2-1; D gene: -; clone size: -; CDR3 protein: CASSPDSTDNEQFF; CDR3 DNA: TGCGCCAGCAGCCCCGACAGTACTGACAATGAGCAGTTCTTC
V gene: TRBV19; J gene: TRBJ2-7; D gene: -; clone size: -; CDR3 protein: CASSIGSGPYEQYF; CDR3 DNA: TGTGCCAGTAGTATTGGTAGCGGACCGTACGAGCAGTACTTC
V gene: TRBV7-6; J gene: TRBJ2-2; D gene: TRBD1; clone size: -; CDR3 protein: CASSFTGGTGELFF; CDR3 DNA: TGTGCCAGCAGCTTTACAGGGGGCACCGGGGAGCTGTTTTTT
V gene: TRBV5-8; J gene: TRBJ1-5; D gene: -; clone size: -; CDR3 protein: CASSQRMGHSNQPQHF; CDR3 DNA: TGTGCCAGCAGCCAAAGGATGGGACATAGCAATCAGCCCCAGCATTTT
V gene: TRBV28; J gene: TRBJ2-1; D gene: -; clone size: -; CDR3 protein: CASRQWGREKVYEQFF; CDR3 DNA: TGTGCCAGCAGACAATGGGGACGGGAGAAGGTTTATGAGCAGTTCTTC
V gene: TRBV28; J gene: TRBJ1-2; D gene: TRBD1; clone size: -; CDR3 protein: CASSPGTANYGYTF; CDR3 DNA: TGTGCCAGCAGTCCTGGGACAGCTAACTATGGCTACACCTTC
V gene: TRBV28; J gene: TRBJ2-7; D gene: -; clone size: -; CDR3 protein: CASSDRYEQYF; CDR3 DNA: TGTGCCAGCAGTGACAGATACGAGCAGTACTTC
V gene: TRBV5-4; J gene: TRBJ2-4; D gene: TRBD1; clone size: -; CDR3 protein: CASSLQTGRAKNIQYF; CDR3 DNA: TGTGCCAGCAGCTTACAGACAGGGAGAGCCAAAAACATTCAGTACTTC
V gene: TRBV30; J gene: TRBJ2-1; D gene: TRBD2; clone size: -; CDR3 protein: CASPRGGDAYNEQFF; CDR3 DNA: TGTGCCTCACCCCGGGGGGGGGACGCCTACAATGAGCAGTTCTTC
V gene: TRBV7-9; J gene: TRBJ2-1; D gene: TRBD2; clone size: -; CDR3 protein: CASSLGLAGLAYNEQFF; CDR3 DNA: TGTGCCAGCAGCTTAGGACTAGCGGGACTAGCCTACAATGAGCAGTTCTTC
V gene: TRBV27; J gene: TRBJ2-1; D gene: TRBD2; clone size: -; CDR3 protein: CASSPGLAGDVNNGEQFF; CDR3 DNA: TGTGCCAGCAGTCCGGGTCTAGCGGGAGACGTTAACAACGGTGAGCAGTTCTTC
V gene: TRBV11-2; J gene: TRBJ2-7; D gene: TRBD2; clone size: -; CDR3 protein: CASSVRGREHEQYF; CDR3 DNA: TGTGCCAGCAGCGTCCGGGGGAGGGAGCACGAGCAGTACTTC
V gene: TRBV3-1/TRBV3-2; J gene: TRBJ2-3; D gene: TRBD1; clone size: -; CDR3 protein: CASSQGYTGQGTDTQYF; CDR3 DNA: TGTGCCAGCAGCCAAGGTTACACGGGACAGGGCACAGATACGCAGTATTTT
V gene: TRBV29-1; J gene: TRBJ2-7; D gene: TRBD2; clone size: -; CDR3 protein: CSVWIAGSPEGYEQYF; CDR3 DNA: TGCAGCGTCTGGATAGCGGGGAGCCCAGAGGGCTACGAGCAGTACTTC
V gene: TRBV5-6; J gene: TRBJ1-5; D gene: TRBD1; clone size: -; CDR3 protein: CASSSTGFYSNQPQHF; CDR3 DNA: TGTGCCAGCAGCTCGACAGGGTTCTATAGCAATCAGCCCCAGCATTTT
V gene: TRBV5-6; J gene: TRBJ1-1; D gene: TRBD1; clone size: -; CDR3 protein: CASSLGDRVTEAFF; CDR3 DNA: TGTGCCAGCAGCTTGGGAGACAGGGTCACTGAAGCTTTCTTT
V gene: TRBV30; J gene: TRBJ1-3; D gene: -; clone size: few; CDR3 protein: CAWSVRGNTGNTIYF; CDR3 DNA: TGTGCCTGGAGTGTAAGGGGGAATACTGGAAACACCATATATTTT
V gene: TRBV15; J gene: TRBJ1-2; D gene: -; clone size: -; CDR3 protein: CATSSRAILNYGYTF; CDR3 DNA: TGTGCCACCAGCTCGAGGGCGATATTAAACTATGGCTACACCTTC
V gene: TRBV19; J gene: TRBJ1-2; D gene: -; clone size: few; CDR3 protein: CASSPHRAESGYTF; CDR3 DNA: TGTGCCAGTAGCCCCCACAGGGCAGAGAGTGGCTACACCTTC
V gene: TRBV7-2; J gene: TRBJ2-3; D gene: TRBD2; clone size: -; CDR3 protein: CASSFSGGADTQYF; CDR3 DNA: TGTGCCAGCAGCTTTAGCGGGGGGGCGGATACGCAGTATTTT
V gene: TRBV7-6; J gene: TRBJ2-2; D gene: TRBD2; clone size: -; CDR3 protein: CATTTSGLAYTGELFF; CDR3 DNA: TGTGCCACAACGACTTCCGGACTAGCCTACACCGGGGAGCTGTTTTTT
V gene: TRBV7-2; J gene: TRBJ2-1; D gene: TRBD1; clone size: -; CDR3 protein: CASSLYGTGVYNEQFF; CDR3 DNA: TGTGCCAGCAGCTTATATGGGACAGGGGTCTACAATGAGCAGTTCTTC
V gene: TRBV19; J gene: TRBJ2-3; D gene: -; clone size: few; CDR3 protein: CASSSGYPDTQYF; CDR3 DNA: TGTGCCAGTAGCTCAGGTTATCCAGATACGCAGTATTTT
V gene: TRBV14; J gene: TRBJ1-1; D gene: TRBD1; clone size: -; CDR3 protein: CASSQRRGEGTEAFF; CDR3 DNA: TGTGCCAGCAGCCAGCGCAGGGGGGAAGGAACTGAAGCTTTCTTT
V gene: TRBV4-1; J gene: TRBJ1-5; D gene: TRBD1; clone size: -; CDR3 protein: CASSWDSFNQPQHF; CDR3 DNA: TGCGCCAGCAGCTGGGACAGCTTCAATCAGCCCCAGCATTTT
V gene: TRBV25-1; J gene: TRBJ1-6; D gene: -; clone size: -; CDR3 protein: CASSISGTGGKPLHF; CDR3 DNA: TGTGCCAGCAGTATCTCCGGGACGGGGGGGAAGCCCCTCCACTTT
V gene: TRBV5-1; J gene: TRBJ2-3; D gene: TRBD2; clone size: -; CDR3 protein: CASSLEPPGLVRPDTQYF; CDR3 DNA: TGCGCCAGCAGCTTGGAGCCCCCGGGACTAGTAAGGCCAGATACGCAGTATTTT
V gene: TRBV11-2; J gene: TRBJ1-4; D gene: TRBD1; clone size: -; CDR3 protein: CASIPGTGQTNEKLFF; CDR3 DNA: TGTGCCAGCATCCCTGGGACAGGTCAGACTAATGAAAAACTGTTTTTT
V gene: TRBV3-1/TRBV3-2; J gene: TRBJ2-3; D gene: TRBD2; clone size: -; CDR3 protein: CASSQRQRGAGDTQYF; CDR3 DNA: TGTGCCAGCAGCCAAAGGCAGCGGGGGGCCGGAGATACGCAGTATTTT
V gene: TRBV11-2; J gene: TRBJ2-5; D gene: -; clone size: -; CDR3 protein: CASSSPAGGVETQYF; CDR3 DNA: TGTGCCAGCAGCTCCCCCGCTGGCGGGGTGGAGACCCAGTACTTC